This TCR beta chain was captured by sequencing in a study of Ad26.COV2.S vaccination and SARS-CoV-2 variants. Described treatment: around 19 received Ad26.COV2.S at low or high dose, single or two shots; roughly five received placebo; per-sample allocation not given. Sampling took place 63 days after the first vaccine or placebo injection. TCRdb's table, derived via immunoSEQ multiplex PCR, lists solely in-frame clones and lacks some. The table has fewer than 500,000 clones, around 90% seen once. The CDR3 consists of 13 residues. V was trimmed by 5 bases and J by 6 bases, leaving 14 bases between them.

The chain employs TRBV12-3 or TRBV12-4 and TRBJ2-7; a possible D gene is TRBD1 (6 bases). This clonotype originated in a person between 18 and 60 years old who received the Ad26.COV2.S COVID-19 vaccine or a placebo. The sequences come from peripheral blood, collected in a trial of Ad26.COV2.S vaccine versus placebo. CDR3 coding DNA: TGTGCCAGCAGTCCTACAGGGTCGGGCGAGCAGTACTTC. As protein: CASSPTGSGEQYF.